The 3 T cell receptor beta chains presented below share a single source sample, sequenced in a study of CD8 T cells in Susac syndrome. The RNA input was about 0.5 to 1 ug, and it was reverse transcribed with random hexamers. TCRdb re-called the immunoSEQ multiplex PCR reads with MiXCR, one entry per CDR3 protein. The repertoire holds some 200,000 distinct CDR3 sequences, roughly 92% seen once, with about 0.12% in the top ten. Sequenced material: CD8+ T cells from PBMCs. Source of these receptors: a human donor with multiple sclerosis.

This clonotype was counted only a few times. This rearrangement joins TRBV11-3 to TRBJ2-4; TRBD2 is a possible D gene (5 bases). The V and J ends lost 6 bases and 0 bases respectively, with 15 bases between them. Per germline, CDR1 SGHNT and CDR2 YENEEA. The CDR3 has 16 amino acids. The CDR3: CASRRAGELAKNIQYF. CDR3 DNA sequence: TGTGCCAGCAGGAGGGCAGGCGAACTAGCCAAAAACATTCAGTACTTC.

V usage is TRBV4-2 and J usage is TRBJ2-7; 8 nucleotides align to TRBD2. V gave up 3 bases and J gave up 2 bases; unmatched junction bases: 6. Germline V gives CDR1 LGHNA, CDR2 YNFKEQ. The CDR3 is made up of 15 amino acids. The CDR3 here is CASSHTSGGPYEQYF. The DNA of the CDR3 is TGTGCCAGCAGCCATACTAGCGGAGGCCCCTACGAGCAGTACTTC.

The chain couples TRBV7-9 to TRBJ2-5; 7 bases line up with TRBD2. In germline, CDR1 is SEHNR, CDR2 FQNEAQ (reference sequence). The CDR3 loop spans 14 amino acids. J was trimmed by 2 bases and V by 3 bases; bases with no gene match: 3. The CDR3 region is CASSFSGAQETQYF. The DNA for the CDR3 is TGTGCCAGCAGCTTCAGCGGGGCGCAAGAGACCCAGTACTTC.